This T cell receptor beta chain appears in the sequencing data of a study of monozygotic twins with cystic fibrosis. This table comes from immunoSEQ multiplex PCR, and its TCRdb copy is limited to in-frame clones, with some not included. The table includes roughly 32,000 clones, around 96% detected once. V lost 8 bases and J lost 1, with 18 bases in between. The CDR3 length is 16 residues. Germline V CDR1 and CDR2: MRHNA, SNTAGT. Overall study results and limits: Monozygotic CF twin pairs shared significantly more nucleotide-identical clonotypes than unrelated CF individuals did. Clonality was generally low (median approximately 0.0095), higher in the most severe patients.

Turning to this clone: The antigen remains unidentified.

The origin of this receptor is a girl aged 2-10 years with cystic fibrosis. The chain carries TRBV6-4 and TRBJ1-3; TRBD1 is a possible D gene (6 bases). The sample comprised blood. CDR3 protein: CASGSVWGASGNTIYF. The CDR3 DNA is TGTGCCAGCGGGAGCGTCTGGGGGGCATCTGGAAACACCATATATTTT.